Detailed here is one T cell receptor beta chain. What it recognizes is unknown. This sample is drawn from a study of cytomegalovirus exposure and HLA in healthy donors. Findings and limits, study-wide: For presence/absence analyses, sequencing depth was assumed to be roughly uniform across donors. Cytomegalovirus status, reportedly, was diagnosed with high specificity and sensitivity by the classifier.

The study ran its PCR with 60 Vbeta and 13 Jbeta primers. Using immunoSEQ multiplex PCR, the repertoire was profiled, and TCRdb retains in-frame clones only, with some absent. The repertoire holds around 170,000 clones, with more than 75% as singletons. This clonotype was sampled from a woman in her twenties or thirties in good health and CMV-seropositive. Sequencing was performed on PBMCs.

In nucleotides, the CDR3 is TGTGCCAGCAGCGTCCGGGGGGGTCGAGAAAAACTGTTTTTT. Its protein product is CASSVRGGREKLFF. The chain joins TRBV11-2 to TRBJ1-4; D perhaps matches TRBD1 (5 bases). Trimming took off 5 bases at V and 8 bases at J, with 15 bases between the two ends. In germline, CDR1 is SGHAT, CDR2 FQNNGV. The CDR3 runs to 14 residues. The full variable domain, in which reference TRBV11-2 and TRBJ1-4 provide the parts outside the CDR3, is EAGVAQSPRYKIIEKRQSVAFWCNPISGHATLYWYQQILGQGPKLLIQFQNNGVVDDSQLPKDRFSAERLKGVDSTLKIQPAKLEDSAVYLCASSVRGGREKLFFGSGTQLSVL.